This T cell receptor (beta chain) came from a study of OX40 agonist ivuxolimab in advanced cancers. Overall study context: Patients with hepatocellular carcinoma, melanoma, renal cell or head and neck cancer made up the dose-escalation patients. A male proportion of about 80% was recorded, with mean age around 55 years and range roughly 23 to 79.

Data came from immunoSEQ multiplex PCR; TCRdb stores just in-frame clones and leaves some out. This sample has fewer than 45,000 clones, with 70% to 90% found just once. Germline V lookup: CDR1 SEHNR, CDR2 FQNEAQ (reference sequence). CDR3 size: 16 residues. V trimming: 5 bases; J trimming: 7 bases; junction bases outside the gene matches: 13. Peripheral blood came from all dose cohorts at three timepoints. This material consisted of CD4+ or CD8+ T cells sorted from blood, taken in a trial of the OX40 agonist ivuxolimab. This receptor was obtained from an adult with an advanced solid tumor such as melanoma, head and neck, liver or kidney cancer. The genes are TRBV7-9 and TRBJ2-3, with TRBD2 matching over 9 bases. Here the CDR3 DNA reads TGTGCCAGCAGCCCCCGTGAAAGCGGGGGGTCGAATACGCAGTATTTT. This codes for CASSPRESGGSNTQYF.